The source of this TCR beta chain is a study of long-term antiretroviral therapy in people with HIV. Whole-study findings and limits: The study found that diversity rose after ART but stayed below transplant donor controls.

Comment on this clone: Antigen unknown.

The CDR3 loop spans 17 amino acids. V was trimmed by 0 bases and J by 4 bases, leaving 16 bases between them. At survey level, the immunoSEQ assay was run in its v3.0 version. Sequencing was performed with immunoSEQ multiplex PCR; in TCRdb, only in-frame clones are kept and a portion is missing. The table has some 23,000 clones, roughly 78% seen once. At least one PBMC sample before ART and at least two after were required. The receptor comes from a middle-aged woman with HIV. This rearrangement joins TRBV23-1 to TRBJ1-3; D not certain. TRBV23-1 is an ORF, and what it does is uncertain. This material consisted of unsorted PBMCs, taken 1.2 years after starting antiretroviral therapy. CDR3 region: CASSQSDERRAGNTIYF. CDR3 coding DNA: TGCGCCAGCAGTCAATCGGATGAGAGACGGGCCGGAAACACCATATATTTT.